This TCR beta chain was sequenced in a study of blood T cells in healthy people across ages. Primed by a sample-barcoded 5' primer and a J-beta primer mix, a second PCR proceeded for 7 to 11 cycles. TCRdb independently ran MiXCR on the 5' RACE reads; one entry per CDR3 protein. The sample gives roughly 1.4 million distinct CDR3 sequences, 45% to 70% of which show up once; 6.5% to 8% is in the top ten. Germline V gene data show CDR1 as MNHEY and CDR2 as SVGAGI. The CDR3 has 13 residues. This rearrangement joins TRBV6-5 to TRBJ2-1; D remains ambiguous. The DNA matches TRBJ2-7 better at its end, which makes the J call doubtful. The sample was blood. This TCR came from a man aged 18 to 30 in good health. The CDR3 loop is CASSYKALGEQYF. DNA of the CDR3: TGTGCCAGCAGTTATAAGGCCCTAGGCGAGCAGTACTTC.